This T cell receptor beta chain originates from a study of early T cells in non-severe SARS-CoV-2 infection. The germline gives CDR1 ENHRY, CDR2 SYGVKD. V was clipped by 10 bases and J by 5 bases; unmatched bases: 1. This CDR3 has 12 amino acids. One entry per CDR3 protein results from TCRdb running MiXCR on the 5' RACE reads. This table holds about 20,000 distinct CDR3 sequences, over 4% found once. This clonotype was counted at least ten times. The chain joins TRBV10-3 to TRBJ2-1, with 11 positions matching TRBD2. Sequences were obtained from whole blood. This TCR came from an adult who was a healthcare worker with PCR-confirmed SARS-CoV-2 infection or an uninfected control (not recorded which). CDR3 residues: CATGLADNEQFF. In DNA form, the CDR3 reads TGTGCCACGGGACTAGCGGACAATGAGCAGTTCTTC.